Below, one T cell receptor (beta chain) is given with its context. Its antigen has not been determined. Per-base quality was not reported, and no clone a single base away is much larger than it. V loses 4 bases of germline sequence and J loses 4 bases, and the interval between the two ends is 8 bases. From its cysteine to its phenylalanine, the CDR3 spans 13 amino acids. The DNA shown is the 39-base CDR3, in frame from base 1. The CDR1 and CDR2 encoded by the germline V gene are MGHDK and SYGVNS. The immunoSEQ Assay, a bias-controlled multiplex PCR, was used to amplify TCRbeta CDR3 regions from genomic DNA. In the authors' own workflow: Within the assay, amplification of reference gene primers was used to estimate how many nucleated cells each sample contained. Sequence reads were collapsed and filtered to measure the absolute abundance of every unique TCRbeta CDR3 rearrangement. For each sample, productive Simpson clonality was calculated by taking the square root of Simpson's diversity index across productive rearrangements. TCRdb limited this immuneACCESS table to in-frame rearrangements with V and J called. A share of clones is missing; checked studies link under half to unresolved V genes, and the rest is unexplained. The V and J calls and the clone size are those of that table, but D and trimming were determined from the DNA. This sample has about 340,000 clones in its table, and about 86% of those were observed once. Together, the top ten hold 2.5% to 3.5% of the sample.

The record originates from a study of blood T cell repertoires in COVID-19 (dated by TCRdb to about 2020). Context from the whole study: Samples from collaborators originated in the United States, Italy and Spain and spanned both the acute and convalescent phases of COVID-19. The material from the prospective study consisted of cDNA or gDNA derived from T cells, B-cell-depleted T cells, or PBMCs. Subjects who had been exposed to COVID-19, were actively infected with it, or had recovered from it provided the deeply sampled blood TCRbeta repertoires that made up the dataset. The repertoires were released in a freely available public database intended as a resource for research on the immune response to SARS-CoV-2. Samples came from the ongoing ImmuneRACE study (first 160 participants) plus 1,254 subjects from 6 global collaborators. The sample metadata nearly always contained a de-identified subject ID, COVID-19 status, age in years and sex. Where available, HLA class I and class II types were obtained from metadata supplied by the sample provider rather than from assay-based typing.

Collaborating institutions collected whole blood in K2EDTA tubes following their own protocols. For TCRbeta analysis, collaborators shipped samples in one of three forms: frozen whole blood, isolated PBMCs, or DNA extracted from either of those sample types. Overall study outcomes, separate from this receptor: Clinical and demographic metadata were provided uncurated, with the amount varying by source and participant.

Sequenced material: peripheral blood. This sequence uses TRBV25-1 and TRBJ2-1; the D gene lacks a confident call. This TCR was sampled from a man younger than 40 with active or convalescent COVID-19. The CDR3 reads CASSGTQYNEQFF. The DNA is TGTGCCAGCAGTGGCACTCAATACAATGAGCAGTTCTTC.